This TCR beta chain was obtained from a study of shared clonotypes between healthy human individuals. As for the study in general: Aged between 18 and 49, the donors were a couple of women and a few men.

Here immunoSEQ multiplex PCR was the method, and the copy in TCRdb shows in-frame clones only, minus some. This table has about 980,000 clones, 76% appearing once. Germline loops: CDR1 SGDLS, CDR2 YYNGEE. Trimming at V came to 3 bases and at J to 0 bases, leaving 3 bases not matched to a gene. CDR3 length: 15 amino acids. Sequencing was carried out using memory CD4+ T cells sorted from blood. As to subset: CD45RA-negative fraction. The sequence was collected from a man between 18 and 29 years old in good health. The rearrangement uses TRBV9 and TRBJ2-7; 10 bases line up with TRBD1. In DNA form, the CDR3 reads TGTGCCAGCAGCGCGGGACAGGGGAGCTCCTACGAGCAGTACTTC. This codes for CASSAGQGSSYEQYF. The entire variable domain, with the rest obtained from reference TRBV9 and TRBJ2-7, is as follows: DSGVTQTPKHLITATGQRVTLRCSPRSGDLSVYWYQQSLDQGLQFLIQYYNGEERAKGNILERFSAQQFPDLHSELNLSSLELGDSALYFCASSAGQGSSYEQYFGPGTRLTVT.